The source of this TCR beta chain is a study of control samples from healthy donors and cancer patients. The assay was immunoSEQ multiplex PCR, and TCRdb's table has in-frame clones only and misses some. The sample lists about 140,000 clones, about nine tenths seen once, with 8.7% in the top ten. Input material: blood. The receptor was isolated from a young woman in good health.

The CDR3, as DNA: TGTGCCAGCAGACCGGGACAGGGGGCCAATGAGCAGTTCTTC. Amino acid sequence: CASRPGQGANEQFF. The chain uses TRBV6-6 and TRBJ2-1; TRBD1 matches at 12 bases. Germline assignment: CDR1 MNHNY and CDR2 SVGAGI (reference sequence). The CDR3 length is 14 residues. The V segment lost 6 bases and the J segment 6 bases; nucleotides outside the gene matches: 3.